The clone carrying this T cell receptor beta chain has only a few counts. Its matching antigen is unknown. Sequencing targeted expressed TCRB transcripts, as all isolated RNA had been reverse transcribed. Profiling relied on immunoSEQ multiplex PCR, and the TCRdb table lists in-frame clones only, not all of them. The sample has around 260,000 clones, over 20% seen once. The source of the sample is a study of beta chain features in type 1 diabetes. Study-wide points: In all four CD4+ subsets, TCRB CDR3 length was significantly, moderately reduced in type 1 diabetes.

The V gene lost 5 bases and the J gene lost 4 bases, with 11 bases spanning the gap. Germline CDR1 and CDR2: MNHEY and SVGAGI. This CDR3 has 13 amino acids. Sequencing was done on a sample of naive CD4+ T cells from blood. The origin of this receptor is a woman aged 40 to 50 with type 1 diabetes. J is TRBJ1-2 and V is TRBV6-5, with a possible D match to TRBD1 (5 bases). This CDR3 reads CASSPGVGYGYTF. CDR3 nucleotides: TGTGCCAGCAGTCCGGGGGTCGGCTATGGCTACACCTTC.